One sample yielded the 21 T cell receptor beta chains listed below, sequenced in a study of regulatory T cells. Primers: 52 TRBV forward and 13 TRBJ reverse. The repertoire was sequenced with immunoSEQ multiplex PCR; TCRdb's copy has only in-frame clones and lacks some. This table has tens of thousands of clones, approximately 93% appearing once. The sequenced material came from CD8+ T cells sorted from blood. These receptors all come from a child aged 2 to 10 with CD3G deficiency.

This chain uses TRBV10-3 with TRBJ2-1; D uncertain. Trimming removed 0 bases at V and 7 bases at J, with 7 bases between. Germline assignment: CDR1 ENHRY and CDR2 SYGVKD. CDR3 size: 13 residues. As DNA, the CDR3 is TGTGCCATCAGTGAGTCGATTCCTAATGAGCAGTTCTTC. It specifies CAISESIPNEQFF.

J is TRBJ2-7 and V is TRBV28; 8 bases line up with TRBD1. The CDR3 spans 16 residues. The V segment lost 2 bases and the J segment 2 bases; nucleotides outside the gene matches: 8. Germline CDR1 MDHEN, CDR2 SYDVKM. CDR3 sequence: CASSLDLGQGTYEQYF. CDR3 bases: TGTGCCAGCAGTTTAGACCTCGGACAGGGAACCTACGAGCAGTACTTC. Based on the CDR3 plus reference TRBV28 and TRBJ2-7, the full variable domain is DVKVTQSSRYLVKRTGEKVFLECVQDMDHENMFWYRQDPGLGLRLIYFSYDVKMKEKGDIPEGYSVSREKKERFSLILESASTNQTSMYLCASSLDLGQGTYEQYFGPGTRLTVT.

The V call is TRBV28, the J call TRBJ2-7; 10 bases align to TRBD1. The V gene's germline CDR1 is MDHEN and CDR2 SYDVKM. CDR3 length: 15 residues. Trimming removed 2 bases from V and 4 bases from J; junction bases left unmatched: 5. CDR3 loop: CASSLSRDRGYEQYF. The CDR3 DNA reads TGTGCCAGCAGTTTAAGCCGGGACAGGGGATACGAGCAGTACTTC.

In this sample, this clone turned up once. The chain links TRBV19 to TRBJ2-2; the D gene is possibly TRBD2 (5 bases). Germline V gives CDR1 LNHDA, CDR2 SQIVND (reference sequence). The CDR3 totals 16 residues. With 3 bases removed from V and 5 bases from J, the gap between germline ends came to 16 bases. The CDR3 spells CASSIQDGIGTGELFF. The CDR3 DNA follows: TGTGCCAGTAGTATTCAGGACGGGATTGGGACCGGGGAGCTGTTTTTT.

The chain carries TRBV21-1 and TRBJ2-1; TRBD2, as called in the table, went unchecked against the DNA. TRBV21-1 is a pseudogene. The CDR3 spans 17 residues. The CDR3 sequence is CASSKIFLREAGNEQFF. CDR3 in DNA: TGTGCCAGCAGCAAAATTTTTCTCCGGGAGGCGGGCAATGAGCAGTTCTTC.

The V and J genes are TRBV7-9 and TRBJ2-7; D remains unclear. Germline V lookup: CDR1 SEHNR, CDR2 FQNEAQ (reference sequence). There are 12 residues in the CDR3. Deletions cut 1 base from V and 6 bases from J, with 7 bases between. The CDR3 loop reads CASSLEGLEQYF. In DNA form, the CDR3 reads TGTGCCAGCAGCTTAGAGGGTCTCGAGCAGTACTTC.

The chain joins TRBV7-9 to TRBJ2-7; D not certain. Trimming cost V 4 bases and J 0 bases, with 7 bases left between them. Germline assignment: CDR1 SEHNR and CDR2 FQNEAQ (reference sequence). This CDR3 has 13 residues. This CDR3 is CASSSPSSYEQYF. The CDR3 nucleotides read TGTGCCAGCAGCTCGCCTAGCTCCTACGAGCAGTACTTC.

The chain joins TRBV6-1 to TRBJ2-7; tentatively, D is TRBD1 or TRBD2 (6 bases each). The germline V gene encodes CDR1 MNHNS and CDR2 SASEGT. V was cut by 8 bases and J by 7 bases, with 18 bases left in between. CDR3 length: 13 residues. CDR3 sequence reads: CASSRRGAREQYF. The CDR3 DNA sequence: TGTGCCAGCTCCAGGAGGGGGGCCCGGGAGCAGTACTTC.

DNA of the CDR3: TGTGCCAGCAGTTACAATGAGGTCCAGCCCCAGCATTTT. This codes for CASSYNEVQPQHF. The chain employs TRBV6-6 and TRBJ1-5, with no clear D. The CDR3 spans 13 residues. CDR1 MNHNY and CDR2 SVGAGI come from the germline V gene (reference sequence). The ends were cut back, 2 bases at V and 7 bases at J, with 9 bases in the middle.

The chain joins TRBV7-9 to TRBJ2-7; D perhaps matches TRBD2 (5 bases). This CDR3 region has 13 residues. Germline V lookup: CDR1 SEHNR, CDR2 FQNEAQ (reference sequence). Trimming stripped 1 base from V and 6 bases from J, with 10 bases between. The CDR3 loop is CASSLGGRGEQYF. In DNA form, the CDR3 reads TGTGCCAGCAGCTTAGGGGGTCGGGGCGAGCAGTACTTC.

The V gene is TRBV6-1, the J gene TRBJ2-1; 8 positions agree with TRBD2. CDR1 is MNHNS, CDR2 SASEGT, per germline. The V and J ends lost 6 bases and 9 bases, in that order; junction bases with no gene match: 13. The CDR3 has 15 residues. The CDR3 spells CASRVGEREWGEQFF. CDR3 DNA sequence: TGTGCCAGCAGGGTCGGCGAGCGGGAGTGGGGTGAGCAGTTCTTC.

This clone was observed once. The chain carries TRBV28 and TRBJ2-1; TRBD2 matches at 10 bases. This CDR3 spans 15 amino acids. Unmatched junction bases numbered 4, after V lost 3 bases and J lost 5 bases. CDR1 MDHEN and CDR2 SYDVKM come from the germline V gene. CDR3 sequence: CASSFWTSGHNEQFF. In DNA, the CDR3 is TGTGCCAGCAGTTTCTGGACTAGCGGCCACAATGAGCAGTTCTTC.

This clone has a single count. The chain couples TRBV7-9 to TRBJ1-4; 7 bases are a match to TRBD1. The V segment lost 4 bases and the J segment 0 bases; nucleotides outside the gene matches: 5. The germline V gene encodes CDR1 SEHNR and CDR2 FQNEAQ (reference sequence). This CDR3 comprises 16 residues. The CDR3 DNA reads TGTGCCAGCAGCTCCGGGACAGCTGCAACTAATGAAAAACTGTTTTTT. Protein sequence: CASSSGTAATNEKLFF.

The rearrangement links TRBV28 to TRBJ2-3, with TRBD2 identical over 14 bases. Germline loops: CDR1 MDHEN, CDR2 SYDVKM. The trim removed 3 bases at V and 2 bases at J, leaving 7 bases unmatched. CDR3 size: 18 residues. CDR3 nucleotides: TGTGCCAGCAGTTTGGCGGGGACTAGCGGGAGTCCCACAGATACGCAGTATTTT. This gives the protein CASSLAGTSGSPTDTQYF.

The CDR3 here is CASSSVMEQYF. CDR3 DNA sequence: TGTGCCAGCAGTTCGGTGATGGAGCAGTACTTC. This chain connects TRBV28 to TRBJ2-7; D gene ambiguous. Trimming stripped 4 bases from V and 7 bases from J, with 8 bases between. Germline CDR1 and CDR2: MDHEN and SYDVKM. The CDR3 has 11 amino acids.

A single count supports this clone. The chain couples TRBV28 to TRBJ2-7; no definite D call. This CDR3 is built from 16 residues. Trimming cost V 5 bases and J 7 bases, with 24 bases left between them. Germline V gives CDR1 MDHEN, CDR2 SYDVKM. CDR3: CASSPPSDVGPLEQYF. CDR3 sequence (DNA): TGTGCCAGCAGTCCCCCCTCGGACGTGGGCCCCCTGGAGCAGTACTTC.

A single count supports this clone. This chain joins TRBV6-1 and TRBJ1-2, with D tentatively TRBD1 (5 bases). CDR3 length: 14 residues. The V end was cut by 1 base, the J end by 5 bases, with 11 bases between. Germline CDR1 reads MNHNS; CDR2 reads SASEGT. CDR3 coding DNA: TGTGCCAGCAGTGAAGGGGGCAGCTTATATGGCTACACCTTC. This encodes CASSEGGSLYGYTF.

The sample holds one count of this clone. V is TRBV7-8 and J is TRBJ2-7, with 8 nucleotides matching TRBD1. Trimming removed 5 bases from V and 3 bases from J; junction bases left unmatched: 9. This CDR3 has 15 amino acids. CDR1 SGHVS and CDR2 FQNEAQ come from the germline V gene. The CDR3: CASSPRTGRVYEQYF. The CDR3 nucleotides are TGTGCCAGCAGCCCCCGGACAGGGAGAGTCTACGAGCAGTACTTC.

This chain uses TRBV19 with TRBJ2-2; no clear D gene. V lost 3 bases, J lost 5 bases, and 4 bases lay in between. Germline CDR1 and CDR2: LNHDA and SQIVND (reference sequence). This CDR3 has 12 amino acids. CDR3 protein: CASSIATGELFF. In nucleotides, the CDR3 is TGTGCCAGTAGTATCGCGACCGGGGAGCTGTTTTTT. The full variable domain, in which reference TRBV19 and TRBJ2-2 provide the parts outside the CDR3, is DGGITQSPKYLFRKEGQNVTLSCEQNLNHDAMYWYRQDPGQGLRLIYYSQIVNDFQKGDIAEGYSVSREKKESFPLTVTSAQKNPTAFYLCASSIATGELFFGEGSRLTVL.

Written as DNA, the CDR3 is TGCGCCAGCAGTGAACAGGTCCACGATACGCAGTATTTT. Protein sequence: CASSEQVHDTQYF. This chain joins TRBV10-2 and TRBJ2-3, with D tentatively TRBD1 (5 bases). The CDR3 has 13 amino acids. V gave up 3 bases and J gave up 6 bases, with 10 bases separating them. Germline-derived CDR1 and CDR2 are WSHSY and SAAADI.

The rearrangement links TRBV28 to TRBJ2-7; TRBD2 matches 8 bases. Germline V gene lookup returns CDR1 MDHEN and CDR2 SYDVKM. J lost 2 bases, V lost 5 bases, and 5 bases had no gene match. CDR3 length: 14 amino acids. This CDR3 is CASSSGAGAYEQYF. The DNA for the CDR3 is TGTGCCAGCAGTAGCGGAGCGGGAGCCTACGAGCAGTACTTC.